This T cell receptor (beta chain) was retrieved from a study of blood T cell repertoires in COVID-19. CDR3 length equals 19 residues. Germline V CDR1 and CDR2: LNHDA, SQIVND (reference sequence). V dropped 5 bases and J dropped 2; count of bases not matched to a gene: 18. Profiling relied on immunoSEQ multiplex PCR, and the TCRdb table lists in-frame clones only, not all of them. This table has about 200,000 clones, just over 85% appearing once. This sequence was found in a woman in her forties with acute COVID-19. Specimen: PBMCs or T cells enriched from blood (not recorded which). The rearrangement links TRBV19 to TRBJ2-3, with 8 bases aligning to TRBD2. CDR3 region: CASSPLRIPGGEPTDTQYF. CDR3 nucleotide sequence: TGTGCCAGTAGTCCCCTCAGAATCCCCGGGGGGGAGCCCACAGATACGCAGTATTTT.